These T cell receptor beta chains were read from a single sample in a study of T cell repertoires in cytomegalovirus infection. TCRdb analysed the reads with MiXCR anew, one entry per CDR3 protein. Here the sample spans 150,000 to 200,000 distinct CDR3 sequences, about 20% being singletons. The sequenced sample consisted of PBMCs. All receptors derive from a human donor in good health (CMV status not recorded). Some clones in this sample may be carry-over from other donors' samples. The CDR3 runs from the conserved cysteine through the conserved F or W. The D gene is left open where the match is weak. Clone size, where shown, is once, few, many, or a class for clones that have expanded.

V	length	size	J	D	DNA	CDR3
TRBV28	15	once	TRBJ2-6	TRBD2	TGTGCCAGCAGTTTTAGCGGGGCTGGGACCAACGTCCTGACTTTC	CASSFSGAGTNVLTF
TRBV12-3/TRBV12-4	13	many	TRBJ1-1	-	TGTGCCAGCAGTTTAGCTGGCCGTCCTGAAGCTTTCTTT	CASSLAGRPEAFF
TRBV5-1	14	-	TRBJ2-7	-	TGCGCCAGCAGCTTGGCCCGGGCAGACTACGAGCAGTACTTC	CASSLARADYEQYF
TRBV11-3	14	many	TRBJ1-1	TRBD1	TGTGCCAGCAGCTTGGACAGGGTGGGAACTGAAGCTTTCTTT	CASSLDRVGTEAFF
TRBV7-8	13	many	TRBJ2-5	-	TGTGCCAGCAGCTTAGCCCCTCAAGAGACCCAGTACTTC	CASSLAPQETQYF
TRBV7-2	14	many	TRBJ1-2	-	TGTGCCAGCAGCTCCGCGATTCTAAACTATGGCTACACCTTC	CASSSAILNYGYTF
TRBV7-2	13	-	TRBJ2-3	-	TGTGCCAGCAGCTTAGCCTACACAGATACGCAGTATTTT	CASSLAYTDTQYF
TRBV7-9	14	many	TRBJ2-7	TRBD1	TGTGCCAGCAGTCCCGGGACAGGGCCCCACGAGCAGTACTTC	CASSPGTGPHEQYF
TRBV10-3	14	few	TRBJ1-2	-	TGTGCCATCAGTGAGACAGGGTCGGACTATGGCTACACCTTC	CAISETGSDYGYTF
TRBV6-6	16	-	TRBJ1-4	-	TGTGCCAGCAGTTCCACCAACCAGGCGGCTAATGAAAAACTGTTTTTT	CASSSTNQAANEKLFF
TRBV19	15	few	TRBJ2-6	-	TGTGCCAGTAGCATAGGAGGGCCTGGGGCCAACGTCCTGACTTTC	CASSIGGPGANVLTF
TRBV7-6	14	medium-sized	TRBJ2-2	TRBD2	TGTGCCAGCAGCGGACTAGATGGCACCGGGGAGCTGTTTTTT	CASSGLDGTGELFF
TRBV6-5	15	-	TRBJ1-1	-	TGTGCCAGCAGCACGGACCGGGTAGGGCACACTGAAGCTTTCTTT	CASSTDRVGHTEAFF
TRBV11-3	16	few	TRBJ2-5	TRBD2	TGTGCCAGCAGCTTAGGTGGAAGCGGGGGGGGGGAGACCCAGTACTTC	CASSLGGSGGGETQYF
TRBV4-1	16	many	TRBJ2-3	TRBD2	TGCGCCAGCAGCCAAGGGACTAGACCTAGCACAGATACGCAGTATTTT	CASSQGTRPSTDTQYF
TRBV29-1	15	many	TRBJ2-2	TRBD2	TGCAGCGTTGAACTAGCGGGAGGCCTCACCGGGGAGCTGTTTTTT	CSVELAGGLTGELFF
TRBV5-1	15	-	TRBJ2-1	-	TGCGCCAGCAGCTTGGAATCCGGGACCTACAATGAGCAGTTCTTC	CASSLESGTYNEQFF
TRBV6-5	13	-	TRBJ2-7	-	TGTGCCAGCAAGAGGGCGAGCTCCTACGAGCAGTACTTC	CASKRASSYEQYF
TRBV12-3/TRBV12-4	14	-	TRBJ2-1	TRBD1	TGTGCCAGCAGTTTAAGCGACAGGGAATACGAGCAGTTCTTC	CASSLSDREYEQFF
TRBV20-1	16	few	TRBJ2-5	TRBD2	TGCAGTGCTAGAGACCGACTAGCGGGAGAGGGAGAGACCCAGTACTTC	CSARDRLAGEGETQYF
TRBV7-2	14	many	TRBJ2-3	TRBD1	TGTGCCAGCAGCGCGGACAGGGAGACAGATACGCAGTATTTT	CASSADRETDTQYF
TRBV19	15	many	TRBJ1-5	TRBD1	TGTGCCAGTAGTATCGTCGGGACAGGGACTCAGCCCCAGCATTTT	CASSIVGTGTQPQHF
TRBV4-1	14	-	TRBJ1-1	-	TGCGCCAGCAGCCAAGCGTGGGGAGGCACTGAAGCTTTCTTT	CASSQAWGGTEAFF
TRBV7-2	12	many	TRBJ2-2	-	TGTGCCAGCAGACCCGAAACCGGGGAGCTGTTTTTT	CASRPETGELFF
TRBV27	15	-	TRBJ1-5	-	TGTGCCAGCAGTTTATCAGCCGTTAGCAATCAGCCCCAGCATTTT	CASSLSAVSNQPQHF
TRBV2	15	-	TRBJ2-7	-	TGTGCCAGCAGTGATCCTGGATCTTCGTCCTACGAGCAGTACTTC	CASSDPGSSSYEQYF
TRBV6-4	15	-	TRBJ2-3	TRBD1	TGTGCCAGCAGTGACCGGGGACAGGGAACAGATACGCAGTATTTT	CASSDRGQGTDTQYF
TRBV29-1	12	few	TRBJ1-5	-	TGCAGCGTTGCAGACGGGAATCAGCCCCAGCATTTT	CSVADGNQPQHF
TRBV27	13	many	TRBJ1-1	-	TGTGCCAGCAGATCAAGCGTAGGGCCTGAAGCTTTCTTT	CASRSSVGPEAFF
TRBV7-9	13	-	TRBJ1-2	-	TGTGCCAGCAGCTCAGACAGACTTCGAGGCTACACCTTC	CASSSDRLRGYTF
TRBV12-3/TRBV12-4	18	-	TRBJ2-3	TRBD2	TGTGCCAGCAGTTTACTTGGGTCGGGTAGCGGGACCACAGATACGCAGTATTTT	CASSLLGSGSGTTDTQYF
TRBV12-5	13	many	TRBJ1-1	-	TGTGCTAGTGGTCGGACGAGGAACACTGAAGCTTTCTTT	CASGRTRNTEAFF
TRBV27	16	few	TRBJ2-2	-	TGTGCCAGCAGTCCGGGGGCGCCACTAAGGACCGGGGAGCTGTTTTTT	CASSPGAPLRTGELFF
TRBV2	17	-	TRBJ2-5	-	TGTGCCAGCAGGCCTGGGGCGCGGGCCGGGACGAAAGAGACCCAGTACTTC	CASRPGARAGTKETQYF
TRBV5-5	16	-	TRBJ1-5	TRBD1	TGTGCCAGCAGCTCACAGGGGGCATCGGGCAATCAGCCCCAGCATTTT	CASSSQGASGNQPQHF
TRBV12-3/TRBV12-4	13	few	TRBJ2-7	-	TGTGCCAGCAGCGGGACTCGTTACGCCGAGCAGTACTTC	CASSGTRYAEQYF
TRBV6-5	17	-	TRBJ2-1	-	TGTGCCAGCAGTTACTCGGGGGGACAGTGGGATCGAGGTGAGCAGTTCTTC	CASSYSGGQWDRGEQFF
TRBV6-5	15	many	TRBJ2-1	TRBD2	TGTGCCAGCAGTCCCGGGACTAGCGGGAGTTCTGAGCAGTTCTTC	CASSPGTSGSSEQFF
TRBV19	13	many	TRBJ2-1	-	TGTGCCAGTAGTATGGTAGGGAGCGGTGAGCAGTTCTTC	CASSMVGSGEQFF
TRBV7-2	16	many	TRBJ2-3	TRBD2	TGTGCCAGCAGCCCCCGAGGAGGACTAGCCGTGAATACGCAGTATTTT	CASSPRGGLAVNTQYF
TRBV18	16	-	TRBJ2-3	-	TGTGCCAGCTCACCAACGATCCCGGCAGGAGGAGATACGCAGTATTTT	CASSPTIPAGGDTQYF
TRBV20-1	13	few	TRBJ2-1	-	TGCAGTGCTAGAGGCAATAGCGACAATGAGCAGTTCTTC	CSARGNSDNEQFF
TRBV3-1	15	few	TRBJ2-5	TRBD2	TGTGCCAGCAACCCCAGCGGGGGGGCGATCGAGACCCAGTACTTC	CASNPSGGAIETQYF
TRBV2	16	few	TRBJ2-1	TRBD1	TGTGCCAGCAGTGCTGCTCGGGACAGGGCGAACAATGAGCAGTTCTTC	CASSAARDRANNEQFF
TRBV29-1	12	few	TRBJ2-1	-	TGCAGCGTTGAAGGGGCATACAATGAGCAGTTCTTC	CSVEGAYNEQFF
TRBV12-3/TRBV12-4	14	-	TRBJ1-1	-	TGTGCCAGCAGTCCTCCACAGGGAAACACTGAAGCTTTCTTT	CASSPPQGNTEAFF
TRBV20-1	16	-	TRBJ2-3	TRBD2	TGCAGTGCCATTTTACGGGAGGCGCTAAGCACAGATACGCAGTATTTT	CSAILREALSTDTQYF